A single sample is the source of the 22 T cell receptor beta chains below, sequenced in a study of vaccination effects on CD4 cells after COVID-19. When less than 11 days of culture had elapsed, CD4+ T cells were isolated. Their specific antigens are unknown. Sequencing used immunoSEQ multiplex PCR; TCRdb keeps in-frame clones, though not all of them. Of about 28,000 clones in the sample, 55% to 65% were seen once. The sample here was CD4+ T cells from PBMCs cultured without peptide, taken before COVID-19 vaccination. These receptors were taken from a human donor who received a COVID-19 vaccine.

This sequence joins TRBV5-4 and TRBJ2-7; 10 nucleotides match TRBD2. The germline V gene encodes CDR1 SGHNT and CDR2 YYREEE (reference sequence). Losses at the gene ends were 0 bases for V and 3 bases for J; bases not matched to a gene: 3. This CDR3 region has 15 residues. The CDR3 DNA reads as TGTGCCAGCAGCTTGGTAGCGGGGGGCGGCTACGAGCAGTACTTC. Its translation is CASSLVAGGGYEQYF.

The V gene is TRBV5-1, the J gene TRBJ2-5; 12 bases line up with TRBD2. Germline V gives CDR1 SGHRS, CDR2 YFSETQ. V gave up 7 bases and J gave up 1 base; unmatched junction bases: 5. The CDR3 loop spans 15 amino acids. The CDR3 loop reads CASVGLAGRQETQYF. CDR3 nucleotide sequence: TGCGCCAGCGTCGGACTAGCGGGACGCCAAGAGACCCAGTACTTC.

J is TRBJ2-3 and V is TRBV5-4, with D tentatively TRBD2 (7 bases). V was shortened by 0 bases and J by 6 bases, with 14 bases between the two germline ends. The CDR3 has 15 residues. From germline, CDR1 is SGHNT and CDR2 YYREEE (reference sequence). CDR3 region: CASSLAAGAGDTQYF. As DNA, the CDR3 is TGTGCCAGCAGCTTGGCCGCGGGGGCAGGCGATACGCAGTATTTT.

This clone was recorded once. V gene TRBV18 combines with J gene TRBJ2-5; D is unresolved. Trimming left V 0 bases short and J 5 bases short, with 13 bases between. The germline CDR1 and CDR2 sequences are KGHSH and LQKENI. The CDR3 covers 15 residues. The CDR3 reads CASSPPSRQEETQYF. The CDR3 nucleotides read TGTGCCAGCTCACCACCGTCTCGGCAGGAGGAGACCCAGTACTTC. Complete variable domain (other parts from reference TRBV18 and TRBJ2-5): NAGVMQNPRHLVRRRGQEARLRCSPMKGHSHVYWYRQLPEEGLKFMVYLQKENIIDESGMPKERFSAEFPKEGPSILRIQQVVRGDSAAYFCASSPPSRQEETQYFGPGTRLLVL.

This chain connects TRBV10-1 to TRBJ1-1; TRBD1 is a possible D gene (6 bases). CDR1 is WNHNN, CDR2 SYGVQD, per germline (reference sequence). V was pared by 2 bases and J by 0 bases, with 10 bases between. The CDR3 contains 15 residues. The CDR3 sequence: CASSEVGALNTEAFF. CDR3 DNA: TGCGCCAGCAGTGAGGTGGGGGCCCTGAACACTGAAGCTTTCTTT.

CDR3 in DNA: TGTGCCAGCAGCATCACTAGCGGGGGGCCGGAGACCCAGTACTTC. Translation: CASSITSGGPETQYF. The V gene is TRBV5-4, the J gene TRBJ2-5; 12 nucleotides agree with TRBD2. V trimming: 4 bases; J trimming: 5 bases; junction bases outside the gene matches: 6. CDR3 size: 15 residues. Germline values: CDR1 SGHNT, CDR2 YYREEE (reference sequence).

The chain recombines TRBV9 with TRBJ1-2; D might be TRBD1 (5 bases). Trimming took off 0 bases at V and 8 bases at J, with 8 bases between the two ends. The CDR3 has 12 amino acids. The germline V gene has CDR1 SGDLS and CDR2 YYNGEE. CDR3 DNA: TGTGCCAGCAGCGTAGTCGCAGGGGGCTACACCTTC. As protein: CASSVVAGGYTF.

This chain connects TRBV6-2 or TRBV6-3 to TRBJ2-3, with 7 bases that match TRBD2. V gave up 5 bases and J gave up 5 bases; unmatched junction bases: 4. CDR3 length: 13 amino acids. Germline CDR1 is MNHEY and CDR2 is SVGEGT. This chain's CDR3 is CASSPPGGDTQYF. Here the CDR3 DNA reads TGTGCCAGCAGTCCCCCGGGAGGAGATACGCAGTATTTT.

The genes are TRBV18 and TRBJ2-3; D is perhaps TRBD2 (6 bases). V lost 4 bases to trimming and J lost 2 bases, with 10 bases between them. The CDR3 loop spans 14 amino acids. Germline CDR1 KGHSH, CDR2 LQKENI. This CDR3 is CASSQGLPTDTQYF. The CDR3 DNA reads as TGTGCCAGCTCACAGGGACTCCCCACAGATACGCAGTATTTT.

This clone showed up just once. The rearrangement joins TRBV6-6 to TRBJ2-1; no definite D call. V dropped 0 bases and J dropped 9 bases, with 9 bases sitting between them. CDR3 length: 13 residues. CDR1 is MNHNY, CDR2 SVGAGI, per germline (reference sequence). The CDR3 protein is CASSYSQPSEQFF. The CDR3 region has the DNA TGTGCCAGCAGTTACTCCCAGCCCAGTGAGCAGTTCTTC.

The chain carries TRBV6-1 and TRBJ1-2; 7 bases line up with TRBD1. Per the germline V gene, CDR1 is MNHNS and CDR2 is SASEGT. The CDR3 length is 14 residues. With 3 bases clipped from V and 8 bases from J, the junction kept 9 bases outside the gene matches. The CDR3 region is CASSEWTGGGGYTF. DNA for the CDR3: TGTGCCAGCAGTGAGTGGACAGGTGGCGGAGGCTACACCTTC.

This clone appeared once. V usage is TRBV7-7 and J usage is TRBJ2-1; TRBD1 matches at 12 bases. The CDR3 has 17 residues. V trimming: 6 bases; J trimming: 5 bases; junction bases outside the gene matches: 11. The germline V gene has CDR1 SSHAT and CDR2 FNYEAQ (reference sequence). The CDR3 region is CASSPNPGQGADNEQFF. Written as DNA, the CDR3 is TGTGCCAGCAGTCCCAACCCGGGACAGGGGGCAGACAATGAGCAGTTCTTC.

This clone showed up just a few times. The CDR3 sequence is CASSPRSGPYGYTF. The DNA of the CDR3 is TGTGCCAGTAGTCCCCGGAGTGGGCCCTATGGCTACACCTTC. V and J are TRBV19 and TRBJ1-2; D gene uncertain. Germline V gene sequence: CDR1 LNHDA, CDR2 SQIVND (reference sequence). Trimming stripped 5 bases from V and 4 bases from J, with 14 bases between. The CDR3 extends over 14 amino acids.

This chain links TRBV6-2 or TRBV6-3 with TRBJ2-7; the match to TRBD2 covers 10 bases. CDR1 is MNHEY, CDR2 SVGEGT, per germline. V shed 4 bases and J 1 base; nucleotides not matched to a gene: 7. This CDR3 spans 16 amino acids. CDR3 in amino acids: CASSWVSGRGSYEQYF. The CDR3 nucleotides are TGTGCCAGCAGTTGGGTGAGCGGGAGGGGGTCCTACGAGCAGTACTTC.

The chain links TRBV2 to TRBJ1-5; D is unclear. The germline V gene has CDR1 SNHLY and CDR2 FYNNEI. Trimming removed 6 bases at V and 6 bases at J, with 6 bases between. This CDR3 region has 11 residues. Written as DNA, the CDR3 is TGTGCCAGCAGGTCTTCTCAGCCCCAGCATTTT. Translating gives CASRSSQPQHF.

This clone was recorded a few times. The CDR3 reads CASSPLREQFF. For the CDR3, the DNA is TGTGCCAGCAGCCCTCTCCGGGAGCAGTTCTTC. This rearrangement joins TRBV9 to TRBJ2-1; D unresolved. Germline CDR1 SGDLS, CDR2 YYNGEE. V lost 4 bases, J lost 10 bases, and 9 bases lay in between. CDR3 size: 11 residues.

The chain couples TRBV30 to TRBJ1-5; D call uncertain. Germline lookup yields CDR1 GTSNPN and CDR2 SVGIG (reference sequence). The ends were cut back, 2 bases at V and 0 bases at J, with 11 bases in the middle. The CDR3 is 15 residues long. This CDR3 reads CAWSTTGYSNQPQHF. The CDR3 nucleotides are TGTGCCTGGAGTACGACGGGTTATAGCAATCAGCCCCAGCATTTT.

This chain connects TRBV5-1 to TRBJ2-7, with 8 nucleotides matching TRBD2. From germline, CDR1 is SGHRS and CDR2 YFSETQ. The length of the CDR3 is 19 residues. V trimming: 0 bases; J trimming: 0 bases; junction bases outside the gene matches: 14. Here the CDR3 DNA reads TGCGCCAGCAGCTTGGCTCTAGCGGGCGGAGTTGCGGGCTCCTACGAGCAGTACTTC. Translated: CASSLALAGGVAGSYEQYF.

The CDR3 DNA follows: TGCGCCAGCACAAATTCACCCCTCCACTTT. This translates into CASTNSPLHF. The chain links TRBV23-1 to TRBJ1-6; D unclear. TRBV23-1 is an open reading frame, and its role is uncertain. The V end lost 7 bases, the J end lost 7 bases, and 2 bases lay between the germline ends. The CDR3 sequence is 10 residues long.

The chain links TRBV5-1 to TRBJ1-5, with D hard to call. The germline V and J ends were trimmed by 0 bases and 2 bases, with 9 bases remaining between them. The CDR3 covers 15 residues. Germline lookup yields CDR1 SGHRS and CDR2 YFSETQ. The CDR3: CASSLEGQGNQPQHF. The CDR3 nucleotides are TGCGCCAGCAGCTTGGAGGGCCAGGGCAATCAGCCCCAGCATTTT. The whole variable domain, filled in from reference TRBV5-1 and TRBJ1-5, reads KAGVTQTPRYLIKTRGQQVTLSCSPISGHRSVSWYQQTPGQGLQFLFEYFSETQRNKGNFPGRFSGRQFSNSRSEMNVSTLELGDSALYLCASSLEGQGNQPQHFGDGTRLSIL.

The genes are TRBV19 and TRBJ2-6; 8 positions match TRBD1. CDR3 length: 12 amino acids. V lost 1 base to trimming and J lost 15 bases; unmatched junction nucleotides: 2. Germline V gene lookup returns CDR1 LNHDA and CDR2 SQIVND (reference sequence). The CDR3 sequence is CASSIGQGSLTF. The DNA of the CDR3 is TGTGCCAGTAGTATAGGACAGGGGAGCCTGACTTTC.

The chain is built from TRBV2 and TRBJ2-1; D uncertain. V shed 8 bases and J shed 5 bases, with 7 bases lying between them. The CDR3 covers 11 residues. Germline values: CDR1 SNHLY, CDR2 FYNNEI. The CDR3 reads CASRLNNEQFF. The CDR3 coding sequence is TGTGCCAGCCGGCTAAACAATGAGCAGTTCTTC.